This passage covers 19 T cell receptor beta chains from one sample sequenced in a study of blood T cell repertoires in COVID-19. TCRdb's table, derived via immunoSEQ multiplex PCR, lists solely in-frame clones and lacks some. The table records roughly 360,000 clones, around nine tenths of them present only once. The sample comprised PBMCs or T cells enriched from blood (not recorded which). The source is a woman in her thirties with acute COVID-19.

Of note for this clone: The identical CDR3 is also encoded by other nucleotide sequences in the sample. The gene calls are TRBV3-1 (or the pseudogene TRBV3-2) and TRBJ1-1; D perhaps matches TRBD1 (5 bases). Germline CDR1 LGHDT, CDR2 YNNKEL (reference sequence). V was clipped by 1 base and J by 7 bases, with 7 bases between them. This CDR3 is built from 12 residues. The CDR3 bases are TGTGCCAGCAGCCAAGCAGGGCTTGAAGCTTTCTTT. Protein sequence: CASSQAGLEAFF.

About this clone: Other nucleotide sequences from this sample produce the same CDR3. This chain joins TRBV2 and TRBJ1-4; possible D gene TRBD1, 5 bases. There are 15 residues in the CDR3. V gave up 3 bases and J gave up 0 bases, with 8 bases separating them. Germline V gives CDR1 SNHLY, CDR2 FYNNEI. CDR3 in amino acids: CASSEAGATNEKLFF. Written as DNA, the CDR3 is TGTGCCAGCAGTGAGGCGGGGGCAACTAATGAAAAACTGTTTTTT.

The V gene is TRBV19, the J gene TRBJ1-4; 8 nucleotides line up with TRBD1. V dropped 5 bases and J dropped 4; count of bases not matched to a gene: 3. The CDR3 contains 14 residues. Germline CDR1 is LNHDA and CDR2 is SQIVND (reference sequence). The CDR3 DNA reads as TGTGCCAGTAGTGGCGGACAGGGTAATGAAAAACTGTTTTTT. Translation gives CASSGGQGNEKLFF.

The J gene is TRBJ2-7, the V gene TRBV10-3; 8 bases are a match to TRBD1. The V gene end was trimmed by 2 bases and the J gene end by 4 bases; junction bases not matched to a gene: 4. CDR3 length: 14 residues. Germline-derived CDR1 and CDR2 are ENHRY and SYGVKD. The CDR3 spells CAISETGTGYEQYF. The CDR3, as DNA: TGTGCCATCAGTGAGACGGGGACAGGTTACGAGCAGTACTTC.

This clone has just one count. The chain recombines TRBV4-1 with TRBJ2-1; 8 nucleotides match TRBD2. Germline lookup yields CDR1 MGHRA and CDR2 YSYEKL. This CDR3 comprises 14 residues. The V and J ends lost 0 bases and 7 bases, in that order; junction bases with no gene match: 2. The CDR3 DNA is TGCGCCAGCAGCCAAGACGGGGGGGAGAATGAGCAGTTCTTC. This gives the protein CASSQDGGENEQFF.

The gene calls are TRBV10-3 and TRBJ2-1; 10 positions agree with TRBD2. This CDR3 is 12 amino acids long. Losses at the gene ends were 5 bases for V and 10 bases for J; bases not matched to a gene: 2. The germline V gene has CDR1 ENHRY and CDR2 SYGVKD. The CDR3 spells CAISQTSGEQFF. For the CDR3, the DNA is TGTGCCATCAGTCAGACTAGCGGGGAGCAGTTCTTC.

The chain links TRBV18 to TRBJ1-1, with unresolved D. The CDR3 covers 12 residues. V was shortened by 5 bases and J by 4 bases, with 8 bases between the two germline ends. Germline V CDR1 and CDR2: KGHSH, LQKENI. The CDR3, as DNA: TGTGCCAGCTCAATCGACATCACTGAAGCTTTCTTT. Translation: CASSIDITEAFF.

The chain's CDR3 is CASRPGQANGYGYTF. The CDR3 bases are TGTGCCAGCAGGCCCGGACAGGCAAACGGGTATGGCTACACCTTC. The rearrangement uses TRBV2 and TRBJ1-2; 7 nucleotides agree with TRBD1. The germline CDR1 and CDR2 sequences are SNHLY and FYNNEI. The CDR3 is made up of 15 amino acids. The V and J ends lost 6 bases and 5 bases, in that order; junction bases with no gene match: 12. The variable domain in full, completed from reference TRBV2 and TRBJ1-2, reads EPEVTQTPSHQVTQMGQEVILRCVPISNHLYFYWYRQILGQKVEFLVSFYNNEISEKSEIFDDQFSVERPDGSNFTLKIRSTKLEDSAMYFCASRPGQANGYGYTFGSGTRLTVV.

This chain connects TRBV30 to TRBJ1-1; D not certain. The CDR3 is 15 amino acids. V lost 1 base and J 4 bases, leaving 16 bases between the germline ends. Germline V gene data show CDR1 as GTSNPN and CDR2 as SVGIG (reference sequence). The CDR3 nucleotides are TGTGCCTGGAGTGGTAAAGGAGGTGTGGGCACTGAAGCTTTCTTT. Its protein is CAWSGKGGVGTEAFF. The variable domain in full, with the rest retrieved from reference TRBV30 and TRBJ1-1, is SQTIHQWPATLVQPVGSPLSLECTVEGTSNPNLYWYRQAAGRGLQLLFYSVGIGQISSEVPQNLSASRPQDRQFILSSKKLLLSDSGFYLCAWSGKGGVGTEAFFGQGTRLTVV.

The CDR3 bases are TGCAGCGTTGGCAACAGGGAGAACTATGGCTACACCTTC. Translation gives CSVGNRENYGYTF. This sequence joins TRBV29-1 and TRBJ1-2; a possible D gene is TRBD1 (6 bases). The CDR3 is 13 residues long. V shed 4 bases and J shed 2 bases, with 11 bases lying between them. In germline, CDR1 is SQVTM, CDR2 ANQGSEA.

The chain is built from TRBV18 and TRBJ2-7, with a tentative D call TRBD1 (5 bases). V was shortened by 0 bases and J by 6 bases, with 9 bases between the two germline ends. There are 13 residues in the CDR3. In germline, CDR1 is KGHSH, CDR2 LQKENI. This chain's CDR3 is CASSPPTRAEQYF. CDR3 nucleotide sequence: TGTGCCAGCTCACCACCAACCAGGGCCGAGCAGTACTTC. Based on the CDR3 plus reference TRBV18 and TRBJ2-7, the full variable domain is NAGVMQNPRHLVRRRGQEARLRCSPMKGHSHVYWYRQLPEEGLKFMVYLQKENIIDESGMPKERFSAEFPKEGPSILRIQQVVRGDSAAYFCASSPPTRAEQYFGPGTRLTVT.

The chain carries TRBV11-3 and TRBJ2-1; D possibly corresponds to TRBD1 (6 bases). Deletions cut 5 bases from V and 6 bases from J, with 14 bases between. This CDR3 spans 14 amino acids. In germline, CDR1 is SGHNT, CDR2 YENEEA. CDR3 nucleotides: TGTGCCAGCAGCCCCCGCGTAGGGGGCAATGAGCAGTTCTTC. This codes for CASSPRVGGNEQFF.

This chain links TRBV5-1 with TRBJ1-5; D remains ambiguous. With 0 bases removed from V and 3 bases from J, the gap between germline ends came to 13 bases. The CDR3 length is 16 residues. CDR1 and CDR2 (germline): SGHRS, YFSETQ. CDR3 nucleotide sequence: TGCGCCAGCAGCTTGGCCCCTTCGGGGAACAATCAGCCCCAGCATTTT. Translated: CASSLAPSGNNQPQHF.

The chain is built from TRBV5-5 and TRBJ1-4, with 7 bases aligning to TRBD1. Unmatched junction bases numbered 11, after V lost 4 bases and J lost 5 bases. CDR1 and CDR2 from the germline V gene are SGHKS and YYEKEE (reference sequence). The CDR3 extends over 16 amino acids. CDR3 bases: TGTGCCAGCAGCCCCCCCAGCCCAGGGGGAAATGAAAAACTGTTTTTT. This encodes CASSPPSPGGNEKLFF.

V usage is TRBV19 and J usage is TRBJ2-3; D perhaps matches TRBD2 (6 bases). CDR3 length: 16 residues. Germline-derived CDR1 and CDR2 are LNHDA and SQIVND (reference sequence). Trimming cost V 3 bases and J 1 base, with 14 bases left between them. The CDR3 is CASSIFYSGGTDTQYF. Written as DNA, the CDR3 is TGTGCCAGTAGTATTTTCTATTCGGGGGGCACAGATACGCAGTATTTT.

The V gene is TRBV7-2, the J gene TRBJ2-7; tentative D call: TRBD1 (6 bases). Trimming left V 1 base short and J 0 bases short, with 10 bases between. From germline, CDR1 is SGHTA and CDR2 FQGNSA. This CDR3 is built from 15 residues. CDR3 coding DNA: TGTGCCAGCAGCTTAGTGGGGGCCCCCTCCTACGAGCAGTACTTC. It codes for CASSLVGAPSYEQYF.

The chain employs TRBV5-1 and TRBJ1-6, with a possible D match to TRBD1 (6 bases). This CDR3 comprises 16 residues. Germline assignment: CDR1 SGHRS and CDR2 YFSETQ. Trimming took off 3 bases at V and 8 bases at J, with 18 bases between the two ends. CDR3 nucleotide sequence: TGCGCCAGCAGCTCGACAGACCGGGACACCTATTCACCCCTCCACTTT. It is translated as CASSSTDRDTYSPLHF.

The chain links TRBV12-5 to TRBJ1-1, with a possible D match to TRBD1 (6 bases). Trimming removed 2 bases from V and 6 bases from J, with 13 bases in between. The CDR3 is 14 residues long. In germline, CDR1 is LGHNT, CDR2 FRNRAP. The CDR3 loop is CASGLLDSVSEAFF. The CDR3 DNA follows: TGTGCTAGTGGTTTGCTGGACAGCGTTTCTGAAGCTTTCTTT.

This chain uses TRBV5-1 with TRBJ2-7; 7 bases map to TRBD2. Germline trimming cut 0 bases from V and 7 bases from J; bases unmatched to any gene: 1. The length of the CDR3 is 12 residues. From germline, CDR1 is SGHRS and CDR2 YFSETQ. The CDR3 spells CASSLVGGEQYF. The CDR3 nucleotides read TGCGCCAGCAGCTTGGTCGGGGGGGAGCAGTACTTC. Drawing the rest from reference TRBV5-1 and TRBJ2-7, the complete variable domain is KAGVTQTPRYLIKTRGQQVTLSCSPISGHRSVSWYQQTPGQGLQFLFEYFSETQRNKGNFPGRFSGRQFSNSRSEMNVSTLELGDSALYLCASSLVGGEQYFGPGTRLTVT.